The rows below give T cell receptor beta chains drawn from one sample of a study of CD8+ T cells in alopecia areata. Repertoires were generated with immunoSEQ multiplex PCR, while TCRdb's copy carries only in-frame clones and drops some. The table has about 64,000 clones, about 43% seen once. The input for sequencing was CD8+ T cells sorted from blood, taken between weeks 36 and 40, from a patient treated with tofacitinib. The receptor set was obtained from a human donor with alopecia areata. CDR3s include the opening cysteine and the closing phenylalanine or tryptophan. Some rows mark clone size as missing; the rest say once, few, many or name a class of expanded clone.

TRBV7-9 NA CASSPGKAFF
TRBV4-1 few CASSPVLAGGDYEQYF
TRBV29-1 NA CSALGLPGAKNIQYF
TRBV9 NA CASSAGAGQPQHF
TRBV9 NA CASSVGNQPQHF
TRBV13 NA CASSSATGTSGSYEQYF
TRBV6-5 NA CASSYAKTGNEQFF
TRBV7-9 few CASSPRGDEQYF
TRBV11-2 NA CASTLPGGYEQYF
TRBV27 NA CASSFYPSGEQYF
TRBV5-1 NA CASSTGTGSNQPQHF
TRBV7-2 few CASSVLAGATGELFF
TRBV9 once CASSAGQTNQPQHF
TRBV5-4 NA CASSLTSGSRYEQYF
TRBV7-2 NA CASSLVNGETQYF
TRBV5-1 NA CASSLAGEAFF
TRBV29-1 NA CSVLIGRTYEQYF
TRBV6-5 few CASRDRGFSNQPQHF
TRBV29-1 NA CSVEERNTEAFF
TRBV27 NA CASSLGQAPFEQFF
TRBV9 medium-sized CASSGTAAGPQHF
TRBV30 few CAWRSWAGGLNTGELFF
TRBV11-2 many CASSPDRGTDTQYF
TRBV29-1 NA CSVASISYGYTF
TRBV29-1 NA CSVEEGSESYEQYF